These 16 T cell receptor beta chains were sequenced from one sample in a study of shared T cell receptors in the human thymus (dated by TCRdb to the early 2020s). The library came from the immunoSEQ multiplex PCR assay. Sourced from immuneACCESS, this table was stored by TCRdb with only in-frame sequences that have V and J called. A share of the clones is absent; for the studies checked, an unresolved V gene accounts for under half, and the remainder has no known explanation. The sample includes 630,000 or so clones, with 87% observed a single time. The ten largest clones take up more than 0.009% of the sample. These data were also filed under a second study, of human thymus T cells.

The sequenced sample was thymocytes. All receptors come from a boy younger than two with a congenital heart defect. Donor details come from another sample of the same person, matched by shared clones.

Remarks on this clone: The same CDR3 also results from other DNA sequences found in this sample. V and J are TRBV25-1 and TRBJ2-5; D might be TRBD2 (6 bases). CDR3 size: 12 residues. Trimming removed 4 bases at V and 5 bases at J, with 8 bases between. The V gene's germline CDR1 is MGHDK and CDR2 SYGVNS. CDR3 DNA: TGTGCCAGCAGTGGGGCGGGGGAGACCCAGTACTTC. It translates to CASSGAGETQYF.

The genes are TRBV5-4 and TRBJ2-3; TRBD2 matches at 12 bases. The germline V gene encodes CDR1 SGHNT and CDR2 YYREEE (reference sequence). This CDR3 spans 19 amino acids. J gave up 1 base and V 4 bases, and 13 bases lay outside the gene matches. The CDR3 region is CASSPKRTSGETGTDTQYF. Written as DNA, the CDR3 is TGTGCCAGCAGCCCGAAGCGGACTAGCGGGGAGACCGGCACAGATACGCAGTATTTT.

Only one count was recorded for this clone. The chain links TRBV2 to TRBJ2-5; a weak D match, TRBD2 (6 bases). This CDR3 has 15 amino acids. The V end was cut by 7 bases, the J end by 4 bases, with 19 bases between. Per the germline V gene, CDR1 is SNHLY and CDR2 is FYNNEI. The CDR3, as DNA: TGTGCCAGCACCAGACTAGGGGTAGGGCGAGAGACCCAGTACTTC. As protein: CASTRLGVGRETQYF.

The chain couples TRBV25-1 to TRBJ2-3, with 13 bases that match TRBD2. From germline, CDR1 is MGHDK and CDR2 SYGVNS. The trim removed 1 base at V and 2 bases at J, leaving 3 bases unmatched. CDR3 length: 17 residues. The CDR3 DNA reads TGTGCCAGCAGTGAATGGACTAGCGGGGGTCACACAGATACGCAGTATTTT. As protein: CASSEWTSGGHTDTQYF.

This clone appeared a single time. This rearrangement joins TRBV29-1 to TRBJ2-1; a weak D match, TRBD2 (6 bases). Germline V gene data show CDR1 as SQVTM and CDR2 as ANQGSEA. V lost 6 bases to trimming and J lost 5 bases, with 20 bases between them. The CDR3 is made up of 15 amino acids. CDR3 amino acids: CSVTPLEDYNNEQFF. The CDR3 region has the DNA TGCAGCGTGACCCCCCTGGAGGACTACAACAATGAGCAGTTCTTC.

This chain connects TRBV18 to TRBJ1-5; TRBD1 aligns across 10 bases. J lost 7 bases, V lost 3 bases, and 6 bases had no gene match. The CDR3 runs to 15 residues. Germline assignment: CDR1 KGHSH and CDR2 LQKENI. In nucleotides, the CDR3 is TGTGCCAGCTCACCCGTCCCGGGACAGGGGCAGCCCCAGCATTTT. It codes for CASSPVPGQGQPQHF.

The V and J genes are TRBV4-1 and TRBJ1-5, with 8 positions matching TRBD1. The CDR3 has 15 residues. CDR1 is MGHRA, CDR2 YSYEKL, per germline. V lost 2 bases and J lost 5; bases outside the gene matches: 5. The CDR3 here is CASSQTGTGDQPQHF. As DNA, the CDR3 is TGCGCCAGCAGCCAAACCGGGACAGGAGATCAGCCCCAGCATTTT.

The rearrangement joins TRBV7-9 to TRBJ2-3, with 11 bases that match TRBD1. V lost 1 base and J lost 6; bases outside the gene matches: 9. Germline V lookup: CDR1 SEHNR, CDR2 FQNEAQ (reference sequence). This CDR3 comprises 17 residues. The CDR3 region is CASSLEGGQGAKDTQYF. In DNA form, the CDR3 reads TGTGCCAGCAGCTTAGAAGGAGGACAGGGGGCTAAGGATACGCAGTATTTT.

The gene calls are TRBV27 and TRBJ2-5; a weak D match, TRBD1 (6 bases). This CDR3 is built from 14 residues. Germline CDR1 is MNHEY and CDR2 is SMNVEV (reference sequence). V dropped 0 bases and J dropped 1 base, with 6 bases sitting between them. The CDR3 DNA is TGTGCCAGCAGTTTATCAGGGGGCCAAGAGACCCAGTACTTC. It translates to CASSLSGGQETQYF.

V usage is TRBV4-2 and J usage is TRBJ1-5, with TRBD1 matching 8 bases. V lost 0 bases, J lost 2 bases, and 6 bases stayed unmatched. This CDR3 has 17 residues. CDR1 LGHNA and CDR2 YNFKEQ come from the germline V gene. CDR3 region: CASSQEPGGLGNQPQHF. In DNA, the CDR3 is TGTGCCAGCAGCCAAGAGCCAGGGGGCTTGGGCAATCAGCCCCAGCATTTT.

The chain carries TRBV28 and TRBJ2-1; 8 nucleotides align to TRBD1. CDR3 length: 15 amino acids. V was pared by 4 bases and J by 10 bases, with 12 bases of the junction left unmatched. Germline values: CDR1 MDHEN, CDR2 SYDVKM. The CDR3 DNA reads TGTGCCAGCAGTTCAGACAGGGGTTTGGGGAACGAGCAGTTCTTC. It is translated as CASSSDRGLGNEQFF.

V is TRBV5-4 and J is TRBJ2-5; D is perhaps TRBD2 (6 bases). The CDR3 runs 12 residues. V was cut by 5 bases and J by 4 bases, with 9 bases left in between. Per germline, CDR1 SGHNT and CDR2 YYREEE (reference sequence). In DNA form, the CDR3 reads TGTGCCAGCAGAGCGGGTGGAGAGACCCAGTACTTC. Residues: CASRAGGETQYF. The full variable domain, in which reference TRBV5-4 and TRBJ2-5 provide the parts outside the CDR3, is ETGVTQSPTHLIKTRGQQVTLRCSSQSGHNTVSWYQQALGQGPQFIFQYYREEENGRGNFPPRFSGLQFPNYSSELNVNALELDDSALYLCASRAGGETQYFGPGTRLLVL.

This chain links TRBV2 with TRBJ2-3; no definite D call. Per germline, CDR1 SNHLY and CDR2 FYNNEI. The CDR3 is made up of 12 amino acids. V was clipped by 8 bases and J by 1 base, with 7 bases between them. For the CDR3, the DNA is TGTGCCAGCCACAGACGCACAGATACGCAGTATTTT. Its protein is CASHRRTDTQYF. The whole variable domain, filled in from reference TRBV2 and TRBJ2-3, reads EPEVTQTPSHQVTQMGQEVILRCVPISNHLYFYWYRQILGQKVEFLVSFYNNEISEKSEIFDDQFSVERPDGSNFTLKIRSTKLEDSAMYFCASHRRTDTQYFGPGTRLTVL.

The gene calls are TRBV6-1 and TRBJ1-1, with 7 bases matching TRBD1. Germline lookup yields CDR1 MNHNS and CDR2 SASEGT. The V segment lost 5 bases and the J segment 2 bases; nucleotides outside the gene matches: 5. The CDR3 consists of 14 residues. Here the CDR3 reads CASSRVGGNTEAFF. The CDR3 nucleotides read TGTGCCAGCAGTAGAGTAGGGGGCAACACTGAAGCTTTCTTT.

V usage is TRBV15 and J usage is TRBJ1-5, with 9 bases fitting TRBD1. In germline, CDR1 is LNHNV, CDR2 YYDKDF (reference sequence). The CDR3 contains 14 residues. V lost 5 bases, J lost 6 bases, and 5 bases stayed unmatched. In DNA, the CDR3 is TGTGCCACCAGCCGACAGGGGGACAGTCAGCCCCAGCATTTT. It is translated as CATSRQGDSQPQHF.

Comments on this clone: The same CDR3 is also encoded by other DNA sequences in this sample. The chain links TRBV18 to TRBJ2-7; 7 bases fit TRBD1. The CDR3 is 14 residues long. The ends lost 6 bases at V and 0 bases at J; junction bases unmatched: 5. Germline V lookup: CDR1 KGHSH, CDR2 LQKENI. CDR3 sequence (DNA): TGTGCCAGCTCTCCCACAGGGGACTCCTACGAGCAGTACTTC. Protein sequence: CASSPTGDSYEQYF.